This entry concerns a single T cell receptor (beta chain). Antigen specificity is unknown. The sample has other DNA sequences that encode this CDR3 too. The data stem from a study of shared clonotypes between healthy human individuals. Study overall: The plates for each donor numbered three CD4 naive, three CD4 memory, two CD8 naive and one CD8 memory. Study findings and constraints: Compared with memory subsets, naive subsets generally had larger estimated richness. Shared clonotypes: about 4.6% naive CD4, under 4% naive CD8, about 2.4% memory CD4, 0.35% to 0.5% memory CD8.

The split of CD4+ cells yielded CD45RA+ naive and CD45RA-negative memory subsets. Trimming took off 1 base at V and 0 bases at J, with 7 bases between the two ends. The CDR3 has 15 amino acids. CDR1 is KGHSH and CDR2 is LQKENI in the germline V gene. Profiling relied on immunoSEQ multiplex PCR, and the TCRdb table lists in-frame clones only, not all of them. This table holds 1 million to 1.3 million clones, around 78% found once. Sequencing input: memory CD4+ T cells from PBMCs. Subset of the sample: CD45RA-negative fraction. The TCR comes from a young man in good health. Some clones in this sample may be carry-over from other donors' samples. The rearrangement uses TRBV18 and TRBJ2-1; D might be TRBD2 (5 bases). The CDR3 bases are TGTGCCAGCTCACCACTAGGGAGCTCCTACAATGAGCAGTTCTTC. It is translated as CASSPLGSSYNEQFF.